These 16 T cell receptor beta chains originate from one sample sequenced in a study of blood T cell repertoires in COVID-19. The protocol was immunoSEQ multiplex PCR, while the TCRdb copy is restricted to in-frame clones and leaves out a portion. The repertoire holds thousands of clones, with approximately 86% as singletons. Sequences were obtained from peripheral blood. The receptors come from a human donor with active COVID-19. The donor label of this sample is uncertain.

V and J are TRBV3-1 (or the pseudogene TRBV3-2) and TRBJ2-6, with D unresolved. The germline V gene has CDR1 LGHDT and CDR2 YNNKEL (reference sequence). This CDR3 has 13 amino acids. Trimming removed 2 bases from V and 4 bases from J, with 3 bases in between. The CDR3 protein is CASSQSGANVLTF. CDR3 bases: TGTGCCAGCAGCCAATCAGGGGCCAACGTCCTGACTTTC.

This sequence joins TRBV21-1 and TRBJ2-7; the table assigns TRBD1, which was not confirmed against the DNA. TRBV21-1 is a documented pseudogene. CDR3 length equals 16 residues. CDR3 protein: CASSPGATGGEYEQYF. CDR3 DNA sequence: TGTGCCAGCAGCCCCGGGGCGACAGGGGGCGAATACGAGCAGTACTTC.

The V gene is TRBV6-5, the J gene TRBJ1-4; the match to TRBD1 covers 10 bases. The CDR3 has 14 amino acids. The germline V gene encodes CDR1 MNHEY and CDR2 SVGAGI. V lost 6 bases, J lost 6 bases, and 4 bases stayed unmatched. The CDR3 DNA reads TGTGCCAGCAGAGACAGGGGGCGGGATGAAAAACTGTTTTTT. This codes for CASRDRGRDEKLFF.

This chain joins TRBV30 and TRBJ2-3, with no clear D. Germline V lookup: CDR1 GTSNPN, CDR2 SVGIG (reference sequence). The CDR3 is 12 amino acids. Trimming removed 3 bases at V and 4 bases at J, with 8 bases between. CDR3 sequence reads: CAWRKSSDTQYF. DNA of the CDR3: TGTGCCTGGAGGAAGAGCTCAGATACGCAGTATTTT.

This clone was observed a single time. The chain recombines TRBV5-1 with TRBJ2-1; perhaps TRBD2 as D (5 bases). Germline assignment: CDR1 SGHRS and CDR2 YFSETQ. The CDR3 consists of 15 residues. The ends were cut back, 0 bases at V and 6 bases at J, with 13 bases in the middle. The CDR3 sequence: CASSLGGPLGNEQFF. Written as DNA, the CDR3 is TGCGCCAGCAGCTTGGGCGGGCCACTCGGCAATGAGCAGTTCTTC.

The gene calls are TRBV6-5 and TRBJ2-5; 11 nucleotides match TRBD1. Germline V gene sequence: CDR1 MNHEY, CDR2 SVGAGI. Trimming cost V 4 bases and J 1 base; bases outside gene matches: 2. The CDR3 runs 15 residues. The CDR3 protein is CASSSDRGRQETQYF. The CDR3 DNA sequence: TGTGCCAGCAGTTCGGACAGGGGGCGCCAAGAGACCCAGTACTTC.

The chain employs TRBV2 and TRBJ2-3, with D unclear. Deletions cut 6 bases from V and 6 bases from J, with 13 bases between. CDR1 and CDR2 (germline): SNHLY, FYNNEI. The CDR3 has 13 residues. The CDR3, as DNA: TGTGCCAGCAGGGTTCCAGGTTTCGATACGCAGTATTTT. Its translation is CASRVPGFDTQYF.

The genes are TRBV25-1 and TRBJ2-3; D unresolved. Looked up from germline, CDR1 is MGHDK and CDR2 is SYGVNS. The CDR3 is made up of 12 amino acids. Trimming removed 6 bases at V and 4 bases at J, with 8 bases between. The CDR3 sequence: CASSLSADTQYF. In DNA, the CDR3 is TGTGCCAGCAGCTTGTCGGCAGATACGCAGTATTTT.

The table lists this clone with a count of one. The chain joins TRBV5-1 to TRBJ1-4; 10 bases agree with TRBD1. V dropped 4 bases and J dropped 7; count of bases not matched to a gene: 7. Per the germline V gene, CDR1 is SGHRS and CDR2 is YFSETQ. The CDR3 spans 15 residues. The CDR3 region is CASSPGTGAAEKLFF. The CDR3 DNA reads TGCGCCAGCAGCCCTGGGACAGGGGCCGCTGAAAAACTGTTTTTT.

The genes are TRBV5-5 and TRBJ2-3, with D tentatively TRBD2 (6 bases). The CDR3 consists of 16 residues. Trimming took off 4 bases at V and 4 bases at J, with 19 bases between the two ends. The germline CDR1 and CDR2 sequences are SGHKS and YYEKEE (reference sequence). The CDR3 sequence: CASSPYGWGEADTQYF. In DNA form, the CDR3 reads TGTGCCAGCAGCCCCTATGGGTGGGGGGAAGCAGATACGCAGTATTTT.

V gene TRBV9 combines with J gene TRBJ1-1, with 7 bases aligning to TRBD1. This CDR3 is 16 amino acids long. The junction had 6 bases not matched to a gene; V was cut back by 0 bases and J by 1 base. Per the germline V gene, CDR1 is SGDLS and CDR2 is YYNGEE. This CDR3 reads CASSVAPTGSNTEAFF. The CDR3 region has the DNA TGTGCCAGCAGCGTAGCCCCGACAGGGTCGAACACTGAAGCTTTCTTT.

The V gene is TRBV7-4, the J gene TRBJ2-1; D uncertain. CDR1 is SGHVT, CDR2 SQSDAQ, per germline. The ends were cut back, 5 bases at V and 0 bases at J, with 14 bases in the middle. The CDR3 has 16 residues. In DNA form, the CDR3 reads TGTGCCAGCAGCCCTCATAGAATTAGCTCCTACAATGAGCAGTTCTTC. Its translation: CASSPHRISSYNEQFF.

This chain links TRBV6-6 with TRBJ1-6; 7 nucleotides match TRBD1. With V trimmed by 4 bases and J by 2 bases, 5 bases remained unmatched. Germline assignment: CDR1 MNHNY and CDR2 SVGAGI (reference sequence). The CDR3 has 16 residues. The CDR3 loop is CASSFRQGAYNSPLHF. The CDR3 DNA follows: TGTGCCAGCAGTTTCCGACAGGGCGCCTATAATTCACCCCTCCACTTT.

This sequence joins TRBV4-3 and TRBJ2-5; D may be TRBD1 (5 bases). There are 17 residues in the CDR3. V dropped 4 bases and J dropped 1 base, with 19 bases sitting between them. Germline V gene sequence: CDR1 LGHNA, CDR2 YSLEER. This CDR3 reads CASSPGLGRASQETQYF. The CDR3 nucleotides read TGCGCCAGCAGCCCCGGCCTTGGCAGGGCCAGCCAAGAGACCCAGTACTTC.

This chain connects TRBV9 to TRBJ1-5; D is undetermined. The CDR3 covers 15 residues. Germline-derived CDR1 and CDR2 are SGDLS and YYNGEE. V was trimmed by 0 bases and J by 0 bases, leaving 7 bases between them. The CDR3 loop is CASSVAPSSNQPQHF. The DNA of the CDR3 is TGTGCCAGCAGCGTAGCCCCCAGTAGCAATCAGCCCCAGCATTTT.

The chain links TRBV6-2 or TRBV6-3 to TRBJ2-7, with 7 bases that match TRBD1. V was pared by 3 bases and J by 3 bases, with 5 bases of the junction left unmatched. The CDR3 totals 14 residues. Germline V gene sequence: CDR1 MNHEY, CDR2 SVGEGT. CDR3 in DNA: TGTGCCAGCAGTTATCTCCGACAGGGCTACGAGCAGTACTTC. Its protein is CASSYLRQGYEQYF.